This TCR beta chain is drawn from a study of blood T cell repertoires in COVID-19. Study background: Specimens from acute and convalescent COVID-19 originated in the United States, Italy and Spain. The analysed material was cDNA or gDNA that came from T cells, B-cell-depleted T cells, or PBMCs.

Trimming cost V 0 bases and J 9 bases, with 13 bases left between them. CDR3 length: 15 amino acids. CDR1 is SGDLS, CDR2 YYNGEE, per germline. In the study's own analysis: Amplification with reference gene primers provided the estimates of nucleated cell counts. Generated by immunoSEQ multiplex PCR, the TCRdb table keeps only in-frame clones and is missing some. V and J calls and clone size come straight from that table; D and trimming were deduced from the DNA. The repertoire has roughly 250,000 clones, around four fifths of them found once; the top ten carry 9.5% to 15%. Sequenced sample: peripheral blood. The J gene is TRBJ1-6, the V gene TRBV9; D is possibly TRBD1 (6 bases). The sequence was obtained from a woman in her sixties or seventies with active or convalescent COVID-19. CDR3 sequence reads: CASSVEGEIRSPLHF. The DNA for the CDR3 is TGTGCCAGCAGCGTAGAGGGGGAGATACGTTCACCCCTCCACTTT.